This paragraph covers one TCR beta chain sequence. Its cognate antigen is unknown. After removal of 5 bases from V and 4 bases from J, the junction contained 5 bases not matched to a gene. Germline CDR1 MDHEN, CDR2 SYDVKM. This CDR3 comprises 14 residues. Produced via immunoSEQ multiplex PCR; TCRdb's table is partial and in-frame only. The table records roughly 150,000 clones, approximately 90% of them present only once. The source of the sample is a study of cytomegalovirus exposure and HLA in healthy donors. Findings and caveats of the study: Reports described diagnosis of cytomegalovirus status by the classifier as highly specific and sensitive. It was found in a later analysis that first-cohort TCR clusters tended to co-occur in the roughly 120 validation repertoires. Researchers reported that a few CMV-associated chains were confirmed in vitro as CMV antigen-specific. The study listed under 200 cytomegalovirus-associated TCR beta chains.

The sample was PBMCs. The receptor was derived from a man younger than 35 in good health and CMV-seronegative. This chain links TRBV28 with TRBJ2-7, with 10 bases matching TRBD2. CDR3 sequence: CASSVSGRLYEQYF. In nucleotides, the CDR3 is TGTGCCAGCAGTGTTAGCGGGAGGTTGTACGAGCAGTACTTC.